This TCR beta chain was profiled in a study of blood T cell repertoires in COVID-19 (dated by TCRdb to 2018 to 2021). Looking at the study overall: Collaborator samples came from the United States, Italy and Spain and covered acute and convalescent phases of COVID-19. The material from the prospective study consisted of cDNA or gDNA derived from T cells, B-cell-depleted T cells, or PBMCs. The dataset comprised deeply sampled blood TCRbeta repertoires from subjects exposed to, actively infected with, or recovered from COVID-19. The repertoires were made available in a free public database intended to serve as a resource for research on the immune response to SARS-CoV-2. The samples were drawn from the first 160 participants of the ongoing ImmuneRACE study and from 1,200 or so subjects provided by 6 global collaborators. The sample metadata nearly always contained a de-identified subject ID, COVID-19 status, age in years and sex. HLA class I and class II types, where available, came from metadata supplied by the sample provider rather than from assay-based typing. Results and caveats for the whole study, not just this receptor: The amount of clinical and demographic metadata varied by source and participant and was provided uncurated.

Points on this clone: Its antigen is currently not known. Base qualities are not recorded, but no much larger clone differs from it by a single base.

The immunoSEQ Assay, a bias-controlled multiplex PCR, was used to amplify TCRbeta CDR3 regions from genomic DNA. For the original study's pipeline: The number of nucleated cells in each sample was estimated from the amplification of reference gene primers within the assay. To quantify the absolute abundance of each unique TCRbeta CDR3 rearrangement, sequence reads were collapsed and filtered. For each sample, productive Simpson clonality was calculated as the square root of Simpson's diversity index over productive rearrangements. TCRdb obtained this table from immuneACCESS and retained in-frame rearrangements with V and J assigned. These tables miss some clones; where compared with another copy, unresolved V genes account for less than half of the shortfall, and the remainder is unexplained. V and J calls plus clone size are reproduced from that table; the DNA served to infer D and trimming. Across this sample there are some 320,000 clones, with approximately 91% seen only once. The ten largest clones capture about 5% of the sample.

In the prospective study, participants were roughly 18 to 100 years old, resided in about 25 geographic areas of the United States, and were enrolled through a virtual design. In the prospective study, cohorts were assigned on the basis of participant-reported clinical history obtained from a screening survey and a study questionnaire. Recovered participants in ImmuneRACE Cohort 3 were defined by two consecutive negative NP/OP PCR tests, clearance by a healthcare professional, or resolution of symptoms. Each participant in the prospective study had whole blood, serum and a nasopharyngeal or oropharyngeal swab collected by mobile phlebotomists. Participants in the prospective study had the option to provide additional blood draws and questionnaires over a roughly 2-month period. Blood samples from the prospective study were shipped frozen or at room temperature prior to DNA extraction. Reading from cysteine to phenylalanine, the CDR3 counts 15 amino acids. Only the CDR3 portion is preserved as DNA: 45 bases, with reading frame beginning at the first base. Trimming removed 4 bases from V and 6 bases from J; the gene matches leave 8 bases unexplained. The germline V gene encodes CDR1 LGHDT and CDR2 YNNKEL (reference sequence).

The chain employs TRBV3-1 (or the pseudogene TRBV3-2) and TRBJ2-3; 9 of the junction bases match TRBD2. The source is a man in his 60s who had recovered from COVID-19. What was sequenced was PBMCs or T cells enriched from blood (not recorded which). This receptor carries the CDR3 CASSPKGLASDTQYF. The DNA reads TGTGCCAGCAGCCCAAAGGGACTAGCCTCGGATACGCAGTATTTT.